This T cell receptor (beta chain) is from a study of tumor and adjacent non-tumor tissue in lung cancer. Study in general: Patients comprised some eleven adenocarcinoma, a couple of squamous cell carcinoma and 1 small cell lung cancer.

A modified ARM-PCR protocol with three rounds of nested PCR amplified TCRbeta. One entry per CDR3 protein results from TCRdb running MiXCR on the multiplex PCR reads. The repertoire holds some 100,000 distinct CDR3 sequences, around 57% seen once, with 15% to 20% in the top ten. The study's findings and limits: Tumor repertoires had a smaller top 100 clone share than normal lung. Significantly higher TCR diversity was found in tumor than normal lung.

No cell sorting was done before RNA was extracted from the tissue. More than 3 cm separated this lung sample from the edge of the tumor. Notes on this clonotype: No antigen is known for it. The junction shows a germline mismatch at one end, possibly a read error.

This receptor was identified in a man aged 60 to 75 with non-small cell lung cancer. Sequencing was carried out using distant non-tumor lung tissue.

CDR3 sequence: CSTNRGGMNTEASF. In nucleotides, the CDR3 is TGCAGCACTAACCGGGGGGGCATGAACACTGAAGCTTCCTTT. V gene TRBV29-1 combines with J gene TRBJ1-1; D possibly corresponds to TRBD1 (6 bases). Germline V gene data show CDR1 as SQVTM and CDR2 as ANQGSEA. The CDR3 sequence is 14 residues long.